The 9 T cell receptor beta chains below all came from one sample that was sequenced in a study of blood T cell repertoires in COVID-19. Repertoires were generated with immunoSEQ multiplex PCR, while TCRdb's copy carries only in-frame clones and drops some. The sample yields just over 650,000 clones, 90% seen once. Sequencing was done on a sample of peripheral blood. The receptors were sampled from a young woman with acute or convalescent COVID-19.

This clone was observed a single time. The chain employs TRBV2 and TRBJ1-3; D gene ambiguous. Per the germline V gene, CDR1 is SNHLY and CDR2 is FYNNEI. Trimming pared 7 bases from V and 4 bases from J, leaving 14 bases between. This CDR3 is built from 14 residues. DNA of the CDR3: TGTGCCAGCATTTCACCCAACCAGGGAAACACCATATATTTT. It specifies CASISPNQGNTIYF.

This clone was detected a few times. J is TRBJ1-2 and V is TRBV29-1; 8 bases fit TRBD1. Trimming at V came to 7 bases and at J to 8 bases, leaving 9 bases not matched to a gene. From germline, CDR1 is SQVTM and CDR2 ANQGSEA. The CDR3 loop spans 12 amino acids. The CDR3 DNA follows: TGCAGCGCACTCGACAGGGGCTTCGGCTACACCTTC. Encoded protein: CSALDRGFGYTF.

V usage is TRBV7-3 and J usage is TRBJ2-3, with D possibly matching TRBD1 (5 bases). From germline, CDR1 is SGHTA and CDR2 FQGTGA. Trimming took 5 bases from V and 2 from J, leaving 14 bases between them. There are 15 residues in the CDR3. CDR3 protein: CASSLTGLVTDTQYF. Here the CDR3 DNA reads TGTGCCAGCAGCCTCACAGGCCTAGTCACAGATACGCAGTATTTT. Using reference TRBV7-3 and TRBJ2-3 for the parts outside the CDR3, the full variable domain is GAGVSQTPSNKVTEKGKYVELRCDPISGHTALYWYRQSLGQGPEFLIYFQGTGAADDSGLPNDRFFAVRPEGSVSTLKIQRTERGDSAVYLCASSLTGLVTDTQYFGPGTRLTVL.

The chain combines TRBV6-6 with TRBJ1-5; 8 nucleotides agree with TRBD1. The CDR3 extends over 15 amino acids. Germline V gene lookup returns CDR1 MNHNY and CDR2 SVGAGI (reference sequence). V dropped 5 bases and J dropped 4; count of bases not matched to a gene: 7. CDR3 loop: CASSRDRGLNQPQHF. The DNA for the CDR3 is TGTGCCAGCAGTCGTGACAGGGGCCTAAATCAGCCCCAGCATTTT.

The gene calls are TRBV6-2 or TRBV6-3 and TRBJ2-1; 10 bases align to TRBD2. CDR3 size: 17 residues. The V and J ends lost 2 bases and 5 bases, in that order; junction bases with no gene match: 9. The germline V gene has CDR1 MNHEY and CDR2 SVGEGT. The CDR3 bases are TGTGCCAGCAGTTACACACCCCGGACTAGCGGAGACAATGAGCAGTTCTTC. Encoded protein: CASSYTPRTSGDNEQFF.

The gene calls are TRBV5-5 and TRBJ2-5; 8 nucleotides align to TRBD2. The CDR3 length is 15 residues. Trimming took 6 bases from V and 3 from J; bases not matched to a gene: 10. CDR1 and CDR2 (germline): SGHKS, YYEKEE (reference sequence). For the CDR3, the DNA is TGTGCCAGCACCACGGGGGGGGCAGGGAAAGAGACCCAGTACTTC. Protein product: CASTTGGAGKETQYF.

This chain uses TRBV6-4 with TRBJ2-1; D possibly corresponds to TRBD2 (5 bases). The CDR3 length is 16 residues. Germline assignment: CDR1 MRHNA and CDR2 SNTAGT. The ends were cut back, 6 bases at V and 0 bases at J, with 15 bases in the middle. The CDR3 DNA sequence: TGTGCCAGCAGCGGTGAGGGTTTGAGCTCCTACAATGAGCAGTTCTTC. Protein product: CASSGEGLSSYNEQFF.

The CDR3 here is CATATGKVLASQPQHF. CDR3 nucleotide sequence: TGTGCCACCGCGACAGGGAAGGTACTCGCTAGTCAGCCCCAGCATTTT. The V and J genes are TRBV19 and TRBJ1-5; 7 nucleotides align to TRBD1. Germline CDR1 and CDR2: LNHDA and SQIVND (reference sequence). This CDR3 spans 16 amino acids. V gave up 10 bases and J gave up 6 bases; unmatched junction bases: 18. Using reference TRBV19 and TRBJ1-5 for the parts outside the CDR3, the full variable domain is DGGITQSPKYLFRKEGQNVTLSCEQNLNHDAMYWYRQDPGQGLRLIYYSQIVNDFQKGDIAEGYSVSREKKESFPLTVTSAQKNPTAFYLCATATGKVLASQPQHFGDGTRLSIL.

In nucleotides, the CDR3 is TGTGCCAGCAGCAAACCGGGACAGGGTTATGTGAACACTGAAGCTTTCTTT. This sequence encodes CASSKPGQGYVNTEAFF. J is TRBJ1-1 and V is TRBV21-1; the DNA was not used to check the table's D call, TRBD1. TRBV21-1 is reported as a pseudogene. The CDR3 spans 17 residues.